The 28 T cell receptor beta chains presented below share a single source sample, sequenced in a study of T cells in tuberculosis. Specified time point: new active TB diagnosis, blood taken before or within 7 days of starting treatment. Generated by immunoSEQ multiplex PCR, the TCRdb table keeps only in-frame clones and is missing some. The sample records 47,000 or so clones, about 95% being singletons. Material: PBMCs, obtained at tuberculosis diagnosis. The receptors originated from an adult with tuberculosis.

The J gene is TRBJ1-2, the V gene TRBV28; possibly TRBD1 for D (5 bases). Germline values: CDR1 MDHEN, CDR2 SYDVKM. The V end lost 6 bases, the J end lost 3 bases, and 17 bases lay between the germline ends. This CDR3 contains 15 residues. The CDR3: CASRVLGGGDYGYTF. As DNA, the CDR3 is TGTGCCAGCAGAGTCCTCGGGGGAGGGGACTATGGCTACACCTTC.

This clone appeared once. This chain connects TRBV5-1 to TRBJ1-1; unclear D gene. CDR1 is SGHRS, CDR2 YFSETQ, per germline. This CDR3 has 14 residues. Deletions cut 0 bases from V and 1 base from J, with 7 bases between. The chain's CDR3 is CASSLVGQNTEAFF. The CDR3 DNA reads TGCGCCAGCAGCTTGGTTGGCCAGAACACTGAAGCTTTCTTT.

The chain uses TRBV7-9 and TRBJ1-3; no reliable D call. Per germline, CDR1 SEHNR and CDR2 FQNEAQ (reference sequence). The ends were cut back, 1 base at V and 0 bases at J, with 4 bases in the middle. This CDR3 has 14 amino acids. In DNA form, the CDR3 reads TGTGCCAGCAGCTTAGACAACTCTGGAAACACCATATATTTT. This gives the protein CASSLDNSGNTIYF.

The chain combines TRBV6-1 with TRBJ2-5; 9 bases align to TRBD1. After removal of 1 base from V and 2 bases from J, the junction contained 2 bases not matched to a gene. Germline loops: CDR1 MNHNS, CDR2 SASEGT. This CDR3 has 15 amino acids. CDR3 nucleotide sequence: TGTGCCAGCAGTGAAGGACAGGGGGGGCAAGAGACCCAGTACTTC. This gives the protein CASSEGQGGQETQYF.

The chain carries TRBV5-1 and TRBJ1-1; possibly TRBD1 for D (6 bases). The CDR3 is made up of 16 amino acids. The germline V gene has CDR1 SGHRS and CDR2 YFSETQ. V dropped 0 bases and J dropped 3 bases, with 15 bases sitting between them. The chain's CDR3 is CASSLGQGLRDTEAFF. CDR3 coding DNA: TGCGCCAGCAGCTTGGGGCAGGGGCTTCGAGACACTGAAGCTTTCTTT.

This chain links TRBV5-1 with TRBJ2-1; D not certain. This CDR3 spans 13 amino acids. Germline V gene sequence: CDR1 SGHRS, CDR2 YFSETQ. Trimming pared 2 bases from V and 4 bases from J, leaving 7 bases between. CDR3 sequence: CASSFGVYNEQFF. DNA of the CDR3: TGCGCCAGCAGCTTCGGTGTGTACAATGAGCAGTTCTTC.

This chain links TRBV6-5 with TRBJ1-2; TRBD1 might be the D (5 bases). V was pared by 2 bases and J by 8 bases, with 12 bases between. Germline V gene data show CDR1 as MNHEY and CDR2 as SVGAGI. The CDR3 has 13 amino acids. The CDR3 loop reads CASSYHRRGGYTF. The CDR3 nucleotides read TGTGCCAGCAGTTACCACAGGCGGGGGGGCTACACCTTC.

This chain joins TRBV30 and TRBJ2-1, with 8 nucleotides matching TRBD2. This CDR3 has 16 amino acids. Germline-derived CDR1 and CDR2 are GTSNPN and SVGIG (reference sequence). After removal of 4 bases from V and 5 bases from J, the junction contained 13 bases not matched to a gene. CDR3 nucleotide sequence: TGTGCCTGGACCCCGTTAGGGAGACTAGCGAACAATGAGCAGTTCTTC. Protein: CAWTPLGRLANNEQFF.

J is TRBJ1-1 and V is TRBV7-2, with 9 positions matching TRBD1. The germline CDR1 and CDR2 sequences are SGHTA and FQGNSA. Trimming at V came to 5 bases and at J to 3 bases, leaving 4 bases not matched to a gene. The CDR3 sequence is 14 residues long. The CDR3 DNA follows: TGTGCCAGCAGCGGGGACAGGGTGTACACTGAAGCTTTCTTT. Translation: CASSGDRVYTEAFF. Based on the CDR3 plus reference TRBV7-2 and TRBJ1-1, the full variable domain is GAGVSQSPSNKVTEKGKDVELRCDPISGHTALYWYRQSLGQGLEFLIYFQGNSAPDKSGLPSDRFSAERTGGSVSTLTIQRTQQEDSAVYLCASSGDRVYTEAFFGQGTRLTVV.

The CDR3 spells CASSYRVPNSPLHF. The CDR3 DNA reads as TGTGCCAGCAGTTACCGGGTGCCGAATTCACCCCTCCACTTT. V and J are TRBV6-5 and TRBJ1-6, with no clear D. CDR1 MNHEY and CDR2 SVGAGI come from the germline V gene. The CDR3 runs 14 residues. V lost 2 bases and J lost 7, with 9 bases in between.

This sequence joins TRBV5-8 and TRBJ2-7, with no clear D. V was shortened by 0 bases and J by 2 bases, with 6 bases between the two germline ends. CDR1 is SGHTS and CDR2 is YDEGEE in the germline V gene. This CDR3 is built from 13 residues. The CDR3 loop reads CASSLGNTYEQYF. CDR3 nucleotides: TGTGCCAGCAGCTTGGGAAACACCTACGAGCAGTACTTC.

This sequence joins TRBV9 and TRBJ2-3, with no clear D. Germline assignment: CDR1 SGDLS and CDR2 YYNGEE. Deletions cut 0 bases from V and 4 bases from J, with 6 bases between. The CDR3 loop spans 13 amino acids. The CDR3 protein is CASSVEAPDTQYF. The CDR3 region has the DNA TGTGCCAGCAGCGTAGAAGCTCCAGATACGCAGTATTTT.

The V call is TRBV25-1, the J call TRBJ1-6, with D unclear. Between the trimmed V and J ends, which lost 4 bases and 4 bases, there was a span of 2 bases. The germline gives CDR1 MGHDK, CDR2 SYGVNS. The CDR3 covers 12 residues. The CDR3: CASSAYNSPLHF. The CDR3 DNA reads TGTGCCAGCAGTGCATATAATTCACCCCTCCACTTT.

This rearrangement joins TRBV28 to TRBJ2-4; tentatively, D is TRBD1 (5 bases). The germline gives CDR1 MDHEN, CDR2 SYDVKM. Trimming shortened V by 5 bases and J by 8 bases, and 16 bases separated the two germline ends. The CDR3 length is 14 residues. CDR3: CASSLRVITDIQYF. The CDR3 DNA reads TGTGCCAGCAGTCTCAGGGTTATCACGGACATTCAGTACTTC.

The chain employs TRBV29-1 and TRBJ1-1, with a possible D match to TRBD1 (5 bases). With 5 bases removed from V and 4 bases from J, the gap between germline ends came to 11 bases. The length of the CDR3 is 12 residues. Per germline, CDR1 SQVTM and CDR2 ANQGSEA. CDR3 region: CSVRGGGTEAFF. CDR3 DNA sequence: TGCAGCGTTCGGGGGGGTGGCACTGAAGCTTTCTTT.

The V call is TRBV6-6, the J call TRBJ2-2; the D is unclear. The CDR3 length is 15 residues. Trimming shortened V by 4 bases and J by 8 bases, and 17 bases separated the two germline ends. From germline, CDR1 is MNHNY and CDR2 SVGAGI (reference sequence). The CDR3 region has the DNA TGTGCCAGCAGTTCCCTCGACTCCCTCATGGGGGAGCTGTTTTTT. Translating it yields CASSSLDSLMGELFF.

This clone was observed a single time. The rearrangement links TRBV10-3 to TRBJ1-2, with 8 positions matching TRBD1. The ends lost 0 bases at V and 7 bases at J; junction bases unmatched: 13. The germline V gene encodes CDR1 ENHRY and CDR2 SYGVKD. The CDR3 extends over 17 amino acids. The CDR3 region is CAISESTQGAGSPGYTF. For the CDR3, the DNA is TGTGCCATCAGTGAGTCGACTCAGGGGGCAGGGTCCCCTGGCTACACCTTC.

The chain combines TRBV7-2 with TRBJ2-2, with a weak D call TRBD1 (6 bases). Germline V gene lookup returns CDR1 SGHTA and CDR2 FQGNSA. CDR3 length: 16 amino acids. Trimming took 5 bases from V and 1 from J, leaving 14 bases between them. CDR3 nucleotide sequence: TGTGCCAGCAGCCGGCACAGGGTGTTGAACACCGGGGAGCTGTTTTTT. Residues: CASSRHRVLNTGELFF.

Points on this clone: The limits of the CDR3 on the DNA are not certain, so only TCRdb's listed CDR3 is given. The chain recombines TRBV19 with TRBJ2-2; the tabulated D call, TRBD2, remains unverified against the DNA. The CDR3 length equals 16 residues, ends included. CDR1 is LNHDA, CDR2 SQIVND, per germline (reference sequence). The chain's CDR3 is CASSEKSGTSPGSCFF.

The genes are TRBV19 and TRBJ2-1, with 8 bases identical to TRBD1. The germline CDR1 and CDR2 sequences are LNHDA and SQIVND (reference sequence). Losses at the gene ends were 5 bases for V and 4 bases for J; bases not matched to a gene: 7. The CDR3 runs to 15 residues. The CDR3 nucleotides are TGTGCCAGTAGTCGGGACAGGTGGGAATACAATGAGCAGTTCTTC. It yields the protein CASSRDRWEYNEQFF. The full variable domain, rest sourced from reference TRBV19 and TRBJ2-1, is DGGITQSPKYLFRKEGQNVTLSCEQNLNHDAMYWYRQDPGQGLRLIYYSQIVNDFQKGDIAEGYSVSREKKESFPLTVTSAQKNPTAFYLCASSRDRWEYNEQFFGPGTRLTVL.

Only one count was recorded for this clone. This chain connects TRBV5-6 to TRBJ2-5; D is possibly TRBD2 (5 bases). CDR3 length: 15 residues. V dropped 3 bases and J dropped 2 bases, with 14 bases sitting between them. CDR1 and CDR2 from the germline V gene are SGHDT and YYEEEE. The chain's CDR3 is CASSYGAPGQETQYF. Written as DNA, the CDR3 is TGTGCCAGCAGCTATGGAGCACCGGGACAAGAGACCCAGTACTTC. The full variable domain, its missing parts supplied by reference TRBV5-6 and TRBJ2-5, is DAGVTQSPTHLIKTRGQQVTLRCSPKSGHDTVSWYQQALGQGPQFIFQYYEEEERQRGNFPDRFSGHQFPNYSSELNVNALLLGDSALYLCASSYGAPGQETQYFGPGTRLLVL.

The rearrangement uses TRBV19 and TRBJ2-7; possible D gene TRBD2, 5 bases. This CDR3 region has 13 residues. The germline V gene has CDR1 LNHDA and CDR2 SQIVND (reference sequence). V lost 6 bases and J 5 bases, leaving 14 bases between the germline ends. This CDR3 is CASRSRESHEQYF. DNA of the CDR3: TGTGCCAGTAGGTCGAGGGAGTCCCACGAGCAGTACTTC.

This chain connects TRBV7-2 to TRBJ1-2; 12 nucleotides agree with TRBD1. From germline, CDR1 is SGHTA and CDR2 FQGNSA. The CDR3 has 16 residues. V dropped 1 base and J dropped 8; count of bases not matched to a gene: 8. The CDR3 DNA reads as TGTGCCAGCAGCTTAGGCTCGGGACAGGGGGCTGGAGGCTACACCTTC. Amino acids: CASSLGSGQGAGGYTF.

This clone was counted once. V gene TRBV15 combines with J gene TRBJ1-1; possibly TRBD1 for D (6 bases). Deletions cut 0 bases from V and 0 bases from J, with 11 bases between. The CDR3 loop spans 16 amino acids. Germline loops: CDR1 LNHNV, CDR2 YYDKDF (reference sequence). The CDR3 nucleotides read TGTGCCACCAGCAGAGATCCGGGACAAGTGAACACTGAAGCTTTCTTT. Protein sequence: CATSRDPGQVNTEAFF.

This clone was seen just once. The rearrangement uses TRBV9 and TRBJ1-1, with 7 bases that match TRBD1. With 3 bases clipped from V and 0 bases from J, the junction kept 14 bases outside the gene matches. CDR3 length: 18 residues. Per the germline V gene, CDR1 is SGDLS and CDR2 is YYNGEE. The CDR3 spells CASSERDSSRSLNTEAFF. CDR3 nucleotide sequence: TGTGCCAGCAGCGAACGGGACAGCAGTCGTTCCTTGAACACTGAAGCTTTCTTT.

The J gene is TRBJ2-1, the V gene TRBV7-9; perhaps TRBD2 as D (6 bases). V was pared by 5 bases and J by 5 bases, with 19 bases between. This CDR3 region has 16 residues. Looked up from germline, CDR1 is SEHNR and CDR2 is FQNEAQ (reference sequence). CDR3 nucleotide sequence: TGTGCCAGCAGCAACCCCGGGGACGGGAGTGACAATGAGCAGTTCTTC. This encodes CASSNPGDGSDNEQFF.

The chain joins TRBV7-6 to TRBJ2-2, with D possibly TRBD2 on 6 matching bases. Germline lookup yields CDR1 SGHVS and CDR2 FNYEAQ. Trimming stripped 5 bases from V and 4 bases from J, with 14 bases between. This CDR3 is 15 amino acids long. The CDR3 loop is CASSLSGKSTGELFF. Written as DNA, the CDR3 is TGTGCCAGCAGCCTTAGCGGAAAAAGCACCGGGGAGCTGTTTTTT. The variable domain in full, with the rest retrieved from reference TRBV7-6 and TRBJ2-2, is GAGVSQSPRYKVTKRGQDVALRCDPISGHVSLYWYRQALGQGPEFLTYFNYEAQQDKSGLPNDRFSAERPEGSISTLTIQRTEQRDSAMYRCASSLSGKSTGELFFGEGSRLTVL.

The chain combines TRBV21-1 with TRBJ2-1; the table's TRBD1 call for D was not verified on the DNA. TRBV21-1 is assigned pseudogene status. CDR3 length equals 17 residues. The CDR3 reads CASSKRGTGNFWNEQFF. The DNA for the CDR3 is TGTGCCAGCAGCAAAAGGGGGACAGGGAATTTTTGGAATGAGCAGTTCTTC.